The present TCR beta chain was sequenced within a study of regulatory T cells in long-lasting Graves disease. Overall study: Under 3 months of antithyroid drugs had been taken by newly diagnosed Graves' patients. Notes on the study in general: Persistent disease preferred TRBV28, TRBJ1-2 and TRBJ2-5.

This CDR3 is built from 16 residues. V shed 4 bases and J 2 bases; nucleotides not matched to a gene: 5. Germline assignment: CDR1 LGHDT and CDR2 YNNKEL (reference sequence). Relying on iRepertoire HTBI primers and Arm-PCR of CDR3 regions, the team built TCR beta libraries. TCRdb independently ran MiXCR on the multiplex PCR reads; one entry per CDR3 protein. The table shows 400,000 to 500,000 distinct CDR3 sequences, with roughly 15% occurring only once. Time point here: newly diagnosed GD, antithyroid drugs for less than 3 months. The TCR library used RNA extracted from PBMCs. On this clonotype itself: Its antigen is currently unknown.

This same sample was also taken into another study, of T cells in Graves' hyperthyroidism and ophthalmopathy. That report notes: First-round RT-PCR targeting the TCR CDR3 was performed with the HTBI primer set.

This receptor was obtained from a woman aged 25-40 years with Graves disease. The input for sequencing was peripheral blood mononuclear cells (PBMCs), taken at new diagnosis, from a patient treated with antithyroid drugs. This rearrangement joins TRBV3-1 to TRBJ2-3; 11 nucleotides agree with TRBD2. For the CDR3, the DNA is TGTGCCAGCAGCCGCCGACTAGCGGGATTCACAGATACGCAGTATTTT. Translation: CASSRRLAGFTDTQYF.